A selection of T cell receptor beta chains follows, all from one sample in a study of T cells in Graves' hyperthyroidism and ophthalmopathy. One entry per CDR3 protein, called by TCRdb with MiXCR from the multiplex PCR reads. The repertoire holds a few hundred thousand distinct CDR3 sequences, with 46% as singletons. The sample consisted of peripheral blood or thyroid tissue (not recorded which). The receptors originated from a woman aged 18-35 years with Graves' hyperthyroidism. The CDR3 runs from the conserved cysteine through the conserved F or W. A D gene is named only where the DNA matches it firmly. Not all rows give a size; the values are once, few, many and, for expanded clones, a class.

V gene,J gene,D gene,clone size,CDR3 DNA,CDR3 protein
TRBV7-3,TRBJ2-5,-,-,TGTGCCAGCAGCTGGGCTGGGGGCCTGGAGACCCAGTACTTC,CASSWAGGLETQYF
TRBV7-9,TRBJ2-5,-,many,TGTGCCAGCAGCAAAGAGGTTCAGCAAGAGACCCAGTACTTC,CASSKEVQQETQYF
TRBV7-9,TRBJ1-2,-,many,TGTGCCAGCAGCAAGCCCCCCCGGTATGGTGGCTACACCTTC,CASSKPPRYGGYTF
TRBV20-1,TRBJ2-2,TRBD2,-,TGCAGTGCTAGGTCGCTTCCTGGACTAGCGGGGAACACCGGGGAGCTGTCTTTT,CSARSLPGLAGNTGELSF
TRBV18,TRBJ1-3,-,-,TGTGCCAGCTCAGACCACTTCGGGGAGATTTCTGGAAACACCATATATTTT,CASSDHFGEISGNTIYF
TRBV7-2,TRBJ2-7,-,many,TGTGCCAGCAGCTTAGGGGGGGCCCTCTCCTACGAGCAGTACTTC,CASSLGGALSYEQYF
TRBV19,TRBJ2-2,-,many,TGTGCCAGTATCCCCATCAGCGCCGTTTGGGTACGTGGGGAGCTGTTTTTT,CASIPISAVWVRGELFF
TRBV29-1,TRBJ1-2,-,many,TGCAGCGTTGAACGGGCCACGGGCTACACCTTC,CSVERATGYTF
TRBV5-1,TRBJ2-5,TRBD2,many,TGCGCCAGCAGGGGGACTAGCGGGTCCCAAGAGACCCAGTACTTC,CASRGTSGSQETQYF
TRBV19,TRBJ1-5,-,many,TGTGCCAGTAGTATGGGTCCCAGGAGACAATATAGCAATCAGCCCCAGCATTTT,CASSMGPRRQYSNQPQHF
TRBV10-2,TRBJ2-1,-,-,TGCGCCAGCAACGGAGGGCTAGCCCCGATGGTCAATGAGCAGTTCTTC,CASNGGLAPMVNEQFF
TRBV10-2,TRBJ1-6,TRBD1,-,TGCGCCAGCAGTGAGCGGCAGGGGGCAGATTCACCCCTCCACTTT,CASSERQGADSPLHF
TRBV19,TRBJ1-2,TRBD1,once,TGTGCCACCTGGAGTGCGAGAGGACAGGGGGTTTCTGGCTACACCTTC,CATWSARGQGVSGYTF
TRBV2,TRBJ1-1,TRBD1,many,TGTGCCAGCAGACTTGGACAGGGTGTCACTGAAGCTTTCTTT,CASRLGQGVTEAFF
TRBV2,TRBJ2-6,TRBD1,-,TGTGCCAGCCGGGACAGTGACCTGACTTTC,CASRDSDLTF
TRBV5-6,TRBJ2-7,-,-,TGTGCCAGCAGTGAAGCCCAAGGGGGGCTTGGAAACACCTATTACGAGCAGTACTTC,CASSEAQGGLGNTYYEQYF
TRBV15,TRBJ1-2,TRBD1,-,TGTGCTACCCCAAGACAGGGGGCGAACTATGGCTACACCTTC,CATPRQGANYGYTF
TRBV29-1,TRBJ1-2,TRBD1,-,TGCAGCGTCGGCGGACAGGGCACCAATGGCTACACCTTC,CSVGGQGTNGYTF
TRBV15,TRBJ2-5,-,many,TGTGCCACCAGCAGCTTGGGGGGCCGAGAGACCCAGTACTTC,CATSSLGGRETQYF
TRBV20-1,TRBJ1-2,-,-,TGCAGTGCATCTCGGACACAGACCCGGGACATATCAGGCTACACCTTC,CSASRTQTRDISGYTF
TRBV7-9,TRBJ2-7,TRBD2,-,TGTGCCATCGACACTAGCGGGGGGCTCGAGCAGTACTTC,CAIDTSGGLEQYF
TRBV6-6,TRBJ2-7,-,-,TGTGCCAGCAGTTACTCGAGAGAAACCTACGAGCAGTACTTC,CASSYSRETYEQYF
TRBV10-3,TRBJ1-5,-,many,TGTGCCATCAGTGAGTCAGGAGGGGACGATCAGCCCCAGCATTTT,CAISESGGDDQPQHF
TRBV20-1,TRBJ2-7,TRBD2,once,TGCAGTGCTAGGATGGCTAGCGGGAAGTACGAGCAGTACTTC,CSARMASGKYEQYF
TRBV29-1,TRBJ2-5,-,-,TGCAGCTTACGGACGTTCCAAGAGACCCAGTACTTC,CSLRTFQETQYF
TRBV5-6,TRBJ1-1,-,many,TGTGCCAGCAGCTTGGAACAGGAGAACACTGAAGCTTTCTTT,CASSLEQENTEAFF
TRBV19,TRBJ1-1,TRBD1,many,TGTGCCAGTAGTATGGGTATACAGGGGACCATGAACACTGAAGCTTTCTTT,CASSMGIQGTMNTEAFF
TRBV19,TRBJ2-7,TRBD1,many,TGTGCCAGTTCTCACGACAGGGGCGACGAGCAGTACTTC,CASSHDRGDEQYF
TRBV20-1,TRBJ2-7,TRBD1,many,TGCAGTGCTATCAGACAGGGTGCTTTTATTTACGAGCAGTACTTC,CSAIRQGAFIYEQYF
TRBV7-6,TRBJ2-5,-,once,TGTACCGGCAGCTTAGTTAGTGGCTTCGATACGCAGTACTTC,CTGSLVSGFDTQYF
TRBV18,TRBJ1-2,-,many,TGTGCCAGCTCACTGGGAGGGACCTATGGCTACACCTTC,CASSLGGTYGYTF
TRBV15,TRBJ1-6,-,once,TGTGCCACCAGCAGCTCGACAGAGCGTAATTCACCCCTCCACTTT,CATSSSTERNSPLHF
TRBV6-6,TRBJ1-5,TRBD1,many,TGTGCCAGCAGAACTACGCAACAGGGGGCATATCAGCCCCAGCATTTT,CASRTTQQGAYQPQHF
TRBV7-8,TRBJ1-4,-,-,TGTGCCAGCAGCTTACGGCAGGGGAGGGAAAAACTGTTTTTT,CASSLRQGREKLFF
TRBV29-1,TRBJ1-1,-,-,TGCAGCGTAGGGAGGGACACTGAAGCTTTCTTT,CSVGRDTEAFF
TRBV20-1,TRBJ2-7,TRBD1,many,TGCAGTGCTACAGGGGGCCCGGTACACGAGCAGTACTTC,CSATGGPVHEQYF
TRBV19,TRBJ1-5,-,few,TGTGCCAGTAGTATGAAACGCTATAGCAATCAGCCCCAGCATTTT,CASSMKRYSNQPQHF
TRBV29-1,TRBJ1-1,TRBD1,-,TGCAGCTCCCGGGACAGGGGAAGGAACACTGAAGCTTTCTTT,CSSRDRGRNTEAFF
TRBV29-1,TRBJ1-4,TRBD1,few,TGCAGCGTTGAGGGACAGGGGGAAAAACTGTTTTTT,CSVEGQGEKLFF
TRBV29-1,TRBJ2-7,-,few,TGCAGCTTGGGCGGAGGGGACTACGAGCAGTACTTC,CSLGGGDYEQYF
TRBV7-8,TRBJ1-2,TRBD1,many,TGTGCCAGCAGCCCTCCTGGAGGGACAGGTGGTGGCTACACCTTC,CASSPPGGTGGGYTF
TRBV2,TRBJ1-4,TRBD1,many,TGTGCCAGCAGTATGGACAGGGGGCGAGGTGAAAAACTGTTTTTT,CASSMDRGRGEKLFF
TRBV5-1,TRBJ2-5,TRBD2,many,TGCGCCAGCAGCTTAGGGGACTACCCGTACCAAGAGACCCAGTACTTC,CASSLGDYPYQETQYF
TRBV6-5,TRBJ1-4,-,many,TGTGCCAGCAGTTACAGCCCCAATGGAAAACTGTTTTTT,CASSYSPNGKLFF
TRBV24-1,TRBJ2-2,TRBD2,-,TGTGCCACCAGTGATTTAGCGGGAGAGAACACCGGGGAGCTGTTTTTT,CATSDLAGENTGELFF
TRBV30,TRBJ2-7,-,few,TGTGCCTGGTGGGCATCGAGCTCCTACGAGCAGTACTTC,CAWWASSSYEQYF
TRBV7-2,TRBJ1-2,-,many,TGTGCCAGCAGCTTAGAGGCGGGCCCCTATGGCTACACCTTC,CASSLEAGPYGYTF
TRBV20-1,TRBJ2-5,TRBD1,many,TGCAGTGCTAGAAAGGACAGGGGAGAGACCCAGTACTTC,CSARKDRGETQYF
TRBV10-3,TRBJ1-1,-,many,TGTGCCATCAGTGAGGGGGGCAGGGTCACTGAAGCTTTCTTT,CAISEGGRVTEAFF
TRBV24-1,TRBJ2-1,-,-,TGTGCCACCAGTGACCACGGGACGCGTGAGCAGTTCTTC,CATSDHGTREQFF
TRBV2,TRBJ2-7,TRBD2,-,TGTGCCAGCAGTGAAGCGCTCGGGGGGGGCTACTACGAGCAGTACTTC,CASSEALGGGYYEQYF
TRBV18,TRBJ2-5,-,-,TGTGCCAGCTCACCGTACGTAGAAGAGACCCAGTACTTC,CASSPYVEETQYF
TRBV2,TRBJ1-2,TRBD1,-,TGTGCCAGCATCACCGGGACAGGGTCCGGAAACACCTTC,CASITGTGSGNTF
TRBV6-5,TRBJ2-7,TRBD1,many,TGTGCCAGCAGTCCCACAGGGGCGGCCTACGAGCAGTACTTC,CASSPTGAAYEQYF
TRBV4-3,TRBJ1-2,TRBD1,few,TGCGCCAGCAGCCAAGGAGGGGACAGGGGGGTTGGCTACACCTTC,CASSQGGDRGVGYTF